This T cell receptor (beta chain) came from a study of T cell responses to AZD1222 COVID-19 vaccine. Concerning this clone: Its antigen is undetermined.

CDR1 and CDR2 from the germline V gene are MDHEN and SYDVKM. The CDR3 is 11 residues long. V gave up 11 bases and J gave up 5 bases, with 12 bases separating them. Clones were sequenced by immunoSEQ multiplex PCR, and TCRdb holds only the in-frame ones, with some missing. This sample yields roughly 130,000 clones, of which around 94% are seen a single time; approximately 7% belongs to the top ten. General study points: Baseline serology detected seropositivity in only six AZD1222 recipients. Donors skewed white British and female; clonal diversity was possibly underestimated.

The rearrangement joins TRBV28 to TRBJ2-5; D ambiguous. The sample in question was peripheral blood, obtained on day 0 of AZD1222 vaccination. This receptor was identified in an adult in good health. This CDR3 is CARVRSETQYF. CDR3 DNA sequence: TGTGCCCGCGTAAGAAGTGAGACCCAGTACTTC.